The clone carrying this T cell receptor beta chain was detected a few times. These data are taken from a study of spatial heterogeneity in lung cancer. The germline CDR1 and CDR2 sequences are SGHVS and FNYEAQ. CDR3 length equals 13 residues. V dropped 5 bases and J dropped 3 bases, with 10 bases sitting between them. Noted time point: blood at routine non-recurrence follow-up after resection. A single record per CDR3 protein comes from TCRdb applying MiXCR to the 5' RACE reads. The sample yields around 45,000 distinct CDR3 sequences, under 25% seen once. J is TRBJ2-5 and V is TRBV7-6; D tentatively reads TRBD1 or TRBD2 (5 bases each). This TCR was sampled from a female donor with early-stage non-small cell lung cancer. This specimen consisted of PBMCs, obtained at follow-up. The CDR3 coding sequence is TGTGCCAGCAGCCAACTGGGGGAAGAGACCCAGTACTTC. This gives the protein CASSQLGEETQYF.